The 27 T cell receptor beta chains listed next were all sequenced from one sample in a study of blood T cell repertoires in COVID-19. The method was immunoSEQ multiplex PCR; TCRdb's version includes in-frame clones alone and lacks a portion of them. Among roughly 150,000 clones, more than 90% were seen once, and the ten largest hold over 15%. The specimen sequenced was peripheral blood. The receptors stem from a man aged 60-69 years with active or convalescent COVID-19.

The CDR3 protein is CASSLGHTDEKLFF. In DNA form, the CDR3 reads TGTGCCAGCTCACTCGGACACACAGACGAAAAACTGTTTTTT. The rearrangement links TRBV18 to TRBJ1-4; D is perhaps TRBD1 (5 bases). Deletions cut 4 bases from V and 8 bases from J, with 14 bases between. Germline assignment: CDR1 KGHSH and CDR2 LQKENI. The CDR3 totals 14 residues.

The CDR3 nucleotides are TGCGCCAGCAGCTGGGACACCCACACTGAAGCTTTCTTT. It yields the protein CASSWDTHTEAFF. This rearrangement joins TRBV5-1 to TRBJ1-1, with a weak D call TRBD1 (6 bases). The CDR3 loop spans 13 amino acids. The V and J ends lost 3 bases and 3 bases respectively, with 9 bases between them. Germline V gene data show CDR1 as SGHRS and CDR2 as YFSETQ. Combining the CDR3 with reference TRBV5-1 and TRBJ1-1 gives the whole variable domain KAGVTQTPRYLIKTRGQQVTLSCSPISGHRSVSWYQQTPGQGLQFLFEYFSETQRNKGNFPGRFSGRQFSNSRSEMNVSTLELGDSALYLCASSWDTHTEAFFGQGTRLTVV.

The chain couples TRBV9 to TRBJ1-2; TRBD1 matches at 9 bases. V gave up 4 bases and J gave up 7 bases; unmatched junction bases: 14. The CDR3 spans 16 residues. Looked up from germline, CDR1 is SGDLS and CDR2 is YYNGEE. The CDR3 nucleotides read TGTGCCAGCAGCCCACGATGGGGACAGGGTCTGAGTGGCTACACCTTC. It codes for CASSPRWGQGLSGYTF.

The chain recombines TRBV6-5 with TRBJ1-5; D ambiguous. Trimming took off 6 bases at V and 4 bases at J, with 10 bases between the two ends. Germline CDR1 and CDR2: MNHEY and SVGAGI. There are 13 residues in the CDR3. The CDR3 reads CASSVDGNQPQHF. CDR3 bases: TGTGCCAGCAGCGTAGATGGTAATCAGCCCCAGCATTTT.

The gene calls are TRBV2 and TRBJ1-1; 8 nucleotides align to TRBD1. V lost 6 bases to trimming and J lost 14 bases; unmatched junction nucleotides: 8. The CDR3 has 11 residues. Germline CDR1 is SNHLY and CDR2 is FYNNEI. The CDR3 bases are TGTGCCAGCAGCAGAAGACAGGGGCCCTTCTTT. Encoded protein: CASSRRQGPFF.

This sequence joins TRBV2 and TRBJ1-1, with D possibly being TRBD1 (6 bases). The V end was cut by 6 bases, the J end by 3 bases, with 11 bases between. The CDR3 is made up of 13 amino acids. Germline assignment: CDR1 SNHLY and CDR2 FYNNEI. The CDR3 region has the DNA TGTGCCAGCAGCGCCACAGGGTACACTGAAGCTTTCTTT. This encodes CASSATGYTEAFF. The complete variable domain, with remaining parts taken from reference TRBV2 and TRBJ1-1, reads EPEVTQTPSHQVTQMGQEVILRCVPISNHLYFYWYRQILGQKVEFLVSFYNNEISEKSEIFDDQFSVERPDGSNFTLKIRSTKLEDSAMYFCASSATGYTEAFFGQGTRLTVV.

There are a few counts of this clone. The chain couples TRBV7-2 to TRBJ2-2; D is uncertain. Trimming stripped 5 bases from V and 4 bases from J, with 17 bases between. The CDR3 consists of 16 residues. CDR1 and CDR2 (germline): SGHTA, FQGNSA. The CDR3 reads CASSDTRRYLTGELFF. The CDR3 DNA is TGTGCCAGCAGCGACACACGTAGATACCTCACCGGGGAGCTGTTTTTT.

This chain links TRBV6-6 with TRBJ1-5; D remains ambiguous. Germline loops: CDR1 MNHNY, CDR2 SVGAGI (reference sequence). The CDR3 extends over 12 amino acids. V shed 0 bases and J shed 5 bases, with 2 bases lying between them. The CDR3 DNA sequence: TGTGCCAGCAGTTACTCCGATCAGCCCCAGCATTTT. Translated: CASSYSDQPQHF.

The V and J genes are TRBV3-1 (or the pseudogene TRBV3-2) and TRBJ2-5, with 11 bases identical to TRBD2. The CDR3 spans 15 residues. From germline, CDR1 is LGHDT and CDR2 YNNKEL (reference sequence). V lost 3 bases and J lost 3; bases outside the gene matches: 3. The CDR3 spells CASSHPTSGKETQYF. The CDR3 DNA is TGTGCCAGCAGCCACCCGACTAGCGGGAAAGAGACCCAGTACTTC.

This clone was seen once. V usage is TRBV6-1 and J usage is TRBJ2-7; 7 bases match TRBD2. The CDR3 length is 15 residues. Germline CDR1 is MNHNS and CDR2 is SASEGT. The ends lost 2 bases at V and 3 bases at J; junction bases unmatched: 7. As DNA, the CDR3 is TGTGCCAGCAGTGAATCCCCCAGCGGGAACTACGAGCAGTACTTC. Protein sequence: CASSESPSGNYEQYF.

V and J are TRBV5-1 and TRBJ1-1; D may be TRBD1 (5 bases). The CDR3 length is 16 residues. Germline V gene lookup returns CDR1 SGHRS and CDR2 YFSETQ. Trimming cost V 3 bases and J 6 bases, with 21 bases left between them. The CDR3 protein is CASSSPREGYLAEAFF. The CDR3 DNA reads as TGCGCCAGCAGCTCTCCCAGGGAAGGGTATTTGGCTGAAGCTTTCTTT.

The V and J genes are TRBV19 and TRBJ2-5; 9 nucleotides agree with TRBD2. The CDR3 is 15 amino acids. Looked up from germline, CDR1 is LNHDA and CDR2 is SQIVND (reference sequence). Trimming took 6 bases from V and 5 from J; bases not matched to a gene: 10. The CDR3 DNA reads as TGTGCCAGTAGCCGGGGGACTAGCTCCATGGAGACCCAGTACTTC. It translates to CASSRGTSSMETQYF. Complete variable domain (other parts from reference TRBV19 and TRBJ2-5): DGGITQSPKYLFRKEGQNVTLSCEQNLNHDAMYWYRQDPGQGLRLIYYSQIVNDFQKGDIAEGYSVSREKKESFPLTVTSAQKNPTAFYLCASSRGTSSMETQYFGPGTRLLVL.

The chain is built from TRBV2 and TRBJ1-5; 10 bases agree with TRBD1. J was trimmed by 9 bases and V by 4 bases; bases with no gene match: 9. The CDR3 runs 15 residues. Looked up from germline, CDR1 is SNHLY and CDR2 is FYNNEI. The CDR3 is CASSGGDRGGRPQHF. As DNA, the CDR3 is TGTGCCAGCAGTGGGGGGGACAGGGGTGGTAGGCCCCAGCATTTT. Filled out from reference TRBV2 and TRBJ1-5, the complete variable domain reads EPEVTQTPSHQVTQMGQEVILRCVPISNHLYFYWYRQILGQKVEFLVSFYNNEISEKSEIFDDQFSVERPDGSNFTLKIRSTKLEDSAMYFCASSGGDRGGRPQHFGDGTRLSIL.

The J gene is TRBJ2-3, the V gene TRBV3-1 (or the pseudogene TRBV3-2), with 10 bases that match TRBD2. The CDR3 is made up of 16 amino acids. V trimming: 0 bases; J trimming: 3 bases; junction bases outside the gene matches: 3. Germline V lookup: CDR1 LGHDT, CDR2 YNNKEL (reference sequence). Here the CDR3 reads CASSQELAGRTDTQYF. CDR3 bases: TGTGCCAGCAGCCAAGAACTAGCGGGAAGGACAGATACGCAGTATTTT.

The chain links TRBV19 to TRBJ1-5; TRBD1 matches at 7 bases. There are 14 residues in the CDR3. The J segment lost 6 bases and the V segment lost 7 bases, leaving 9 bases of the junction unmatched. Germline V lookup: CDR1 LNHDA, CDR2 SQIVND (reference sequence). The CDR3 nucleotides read TGTGCCAGTACCCGACAGGGTTGGGGTCAGCCCCAGCATTTT. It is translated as CASTRQGWGQPQHF.

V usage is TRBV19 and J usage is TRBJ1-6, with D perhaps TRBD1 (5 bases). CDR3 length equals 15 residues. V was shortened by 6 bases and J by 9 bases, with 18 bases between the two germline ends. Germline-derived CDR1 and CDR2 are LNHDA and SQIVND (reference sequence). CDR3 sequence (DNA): TGTGCCAGTAGCCCCCCCGCGGGGCTAGGTTCACCCCTCCACTTT. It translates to CASSPPAGLGSPLHF. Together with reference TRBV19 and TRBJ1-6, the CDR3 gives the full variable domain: DGGITQSPKYLFRKEGQNVTLSCEQNLNHDAMYWYRQDPGQGLRLIYYSQIVNDFQKGDIAEGYSVSREKKESFPLTVTSAQKNPTAFYLCASSPPAGLGSPLHFGNGTRLTVT.

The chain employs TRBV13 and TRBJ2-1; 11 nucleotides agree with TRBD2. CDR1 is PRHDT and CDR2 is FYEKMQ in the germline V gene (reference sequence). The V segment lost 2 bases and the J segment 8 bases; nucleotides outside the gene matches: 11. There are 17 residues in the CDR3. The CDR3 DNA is TGTGCCAGCAGCTTATACCATACTAGCGGGAGTTTGGATGAGCAGTTCTTC. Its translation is CASSLYHTSGSLDEQFF.

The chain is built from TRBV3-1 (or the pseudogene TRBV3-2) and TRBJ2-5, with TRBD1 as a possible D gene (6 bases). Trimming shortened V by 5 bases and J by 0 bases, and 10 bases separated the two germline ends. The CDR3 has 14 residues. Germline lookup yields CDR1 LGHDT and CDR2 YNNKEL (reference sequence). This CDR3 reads CASSSGQYQETQYF. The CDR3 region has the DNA TGTGCCAGCAGCTCTGGACAGTACCAAGAGACCCAGTACTTC.

CDR3 nucleotide sequence: TGTGCCAGCAGCAGCCGGGACAGGGTCCTCGACACTGAAGCTTTCTTT. It yields the protein CASSSRDRVLDTEAFF. V and J are TRBV7-9 and TRBJ1-1; 9 bases agree with TRBD1. CDR1 is SEHNR, CDR2 FQNEAQ, per germline (reference sequence). This CDR3 spans 16 amino acids. The trim removed 5 bases at V and 3 bases at J, leaving 10 bases unmatched.

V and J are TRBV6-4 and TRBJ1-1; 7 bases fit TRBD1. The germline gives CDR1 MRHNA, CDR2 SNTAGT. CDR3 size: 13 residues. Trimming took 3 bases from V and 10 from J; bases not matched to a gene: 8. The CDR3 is CASSELGQGVAFF. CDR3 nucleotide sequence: TGTGCCAGCAGTGAGTTGGGGCAGGGGGTAGCTTTCTTT.

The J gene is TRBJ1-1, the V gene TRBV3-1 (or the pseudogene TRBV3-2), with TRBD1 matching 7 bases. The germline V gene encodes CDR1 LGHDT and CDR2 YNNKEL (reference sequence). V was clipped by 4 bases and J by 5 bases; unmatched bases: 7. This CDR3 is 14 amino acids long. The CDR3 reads CASSPRTGLTEAFF. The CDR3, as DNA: TGTGCCAGCAGCCCTCGGACAGGTCTGACTGAAGCTTTCTTT.

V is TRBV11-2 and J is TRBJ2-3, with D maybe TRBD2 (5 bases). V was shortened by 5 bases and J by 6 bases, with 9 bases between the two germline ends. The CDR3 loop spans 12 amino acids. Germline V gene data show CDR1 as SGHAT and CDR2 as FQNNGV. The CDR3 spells CASSPPGDTQYF. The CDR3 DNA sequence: TGTGCCAGCAGCCCCCCGGGGGATACGCAGTATTTT.

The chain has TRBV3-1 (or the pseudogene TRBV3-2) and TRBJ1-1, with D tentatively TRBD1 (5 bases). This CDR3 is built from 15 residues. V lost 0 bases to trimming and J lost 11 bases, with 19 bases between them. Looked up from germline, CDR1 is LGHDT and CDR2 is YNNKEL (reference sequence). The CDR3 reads CASSQEGQGGMKAFF. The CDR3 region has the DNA TGTGCCAGCAGCCAAGAAGGGCAGGGCGGTATGAAGGCTTTCTTT.

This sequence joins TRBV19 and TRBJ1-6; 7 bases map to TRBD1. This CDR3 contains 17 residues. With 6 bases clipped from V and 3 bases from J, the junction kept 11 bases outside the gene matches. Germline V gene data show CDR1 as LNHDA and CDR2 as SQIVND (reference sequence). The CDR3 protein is CASSNGQEQFYNSPLHF. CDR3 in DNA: TGTGCCAGTAGCAACGGACAGGAGCAATTCTATAATTCACCCCTCCACTTT.

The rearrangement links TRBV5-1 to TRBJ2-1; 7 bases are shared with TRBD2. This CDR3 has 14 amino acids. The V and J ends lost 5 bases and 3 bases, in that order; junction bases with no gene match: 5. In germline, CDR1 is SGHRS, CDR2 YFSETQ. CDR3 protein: CASSAGDDYNEQFF. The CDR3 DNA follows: TGCGCCAGCAGTGCGGGAGACGACTACAATGAGCAGTTCTTC.

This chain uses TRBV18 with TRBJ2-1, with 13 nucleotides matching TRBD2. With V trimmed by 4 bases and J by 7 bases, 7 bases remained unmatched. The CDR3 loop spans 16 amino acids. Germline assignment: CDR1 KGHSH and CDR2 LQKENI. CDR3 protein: CASSLRTSGSWNEQFF. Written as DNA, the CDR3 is TGTGCCAGCTCACTTAGGACTAGCGGGAGTTGGAATGAGCAGTTCTTC.

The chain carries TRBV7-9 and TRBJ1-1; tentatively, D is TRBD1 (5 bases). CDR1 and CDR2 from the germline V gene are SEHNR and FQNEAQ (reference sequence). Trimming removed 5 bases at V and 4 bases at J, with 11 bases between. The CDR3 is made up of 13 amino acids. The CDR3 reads CASSRLGGTEAFF. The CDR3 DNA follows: TGTGCCAGCAGCCGACTCGGGGGCACTGAAGCTTTCTTT.